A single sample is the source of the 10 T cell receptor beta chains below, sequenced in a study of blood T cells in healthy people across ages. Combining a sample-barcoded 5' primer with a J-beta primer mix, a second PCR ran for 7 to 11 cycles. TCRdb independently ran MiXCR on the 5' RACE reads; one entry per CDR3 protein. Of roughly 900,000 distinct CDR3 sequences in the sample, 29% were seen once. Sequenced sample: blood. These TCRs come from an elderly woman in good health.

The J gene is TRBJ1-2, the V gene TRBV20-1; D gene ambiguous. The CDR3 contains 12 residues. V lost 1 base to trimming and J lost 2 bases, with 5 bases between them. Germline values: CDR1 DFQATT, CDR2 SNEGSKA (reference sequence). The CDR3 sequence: CSARVDNYGYTF. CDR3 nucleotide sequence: TGCAGTGCTAGAGTTGACAACTATGGCTACACCTTC.

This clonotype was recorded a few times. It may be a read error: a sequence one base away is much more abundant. CDR3 nucleotide sequence: TGCAGCGTAAATGGACTAGGCTCCTACAATGAGCAGTACTTC. It specifies CSVNGLGSYNEQYF. The genes are TRBV29-1 and TRBJ2-7, with 7 bases identical to TRBD2. CDR1 is SQVTM, CDR2 ANQGSEA, per germline. V lost 6 bases, J lost 7 bases, and 15 bases stayed unmatched. The CDR3 totals 14 residues.

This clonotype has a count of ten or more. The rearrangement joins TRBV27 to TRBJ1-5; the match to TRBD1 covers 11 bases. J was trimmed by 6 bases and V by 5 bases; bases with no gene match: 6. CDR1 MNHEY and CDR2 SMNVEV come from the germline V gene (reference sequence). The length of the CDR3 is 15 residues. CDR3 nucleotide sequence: TGTGCCAGCAGTCCTAGGGACAGGGGGGGTCAGCCCCAGCATTTT. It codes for CASSPRDRGGQPQHF.

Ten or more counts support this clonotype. In DNA form, the CDR3 reads TGTGCCAGCAGCTTTATTTTGGACGGTAACTATGGCTACACCTTC. Amino acid sequence: CASSFILDGNYGYTF. The gene calls are TRBV7-9 and TRBJ1-2; D ambiguous. From germline, CDR1 is SEHNR and CDR2 FQNEAQ (reference sequence). This CDR3 comprises 15 residues. V was clipped by 3 bases and J by 1 base, with 12 bases between them.

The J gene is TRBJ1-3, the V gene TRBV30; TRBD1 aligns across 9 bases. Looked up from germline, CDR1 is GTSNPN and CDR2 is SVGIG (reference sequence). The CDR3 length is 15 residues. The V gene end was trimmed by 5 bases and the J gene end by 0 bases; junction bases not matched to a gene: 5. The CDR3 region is CAWGTGMTSGNTIYF. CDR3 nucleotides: TGTGCCTGGGGGACAGGGATGACCTCTGGAAACACCATATATTTT.

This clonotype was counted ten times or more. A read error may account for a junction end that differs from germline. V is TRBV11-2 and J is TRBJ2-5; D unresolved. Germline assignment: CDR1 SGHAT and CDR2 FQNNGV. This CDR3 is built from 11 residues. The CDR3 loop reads CASSVQQTQYF. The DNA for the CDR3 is TGTGCCAGCAGCGTCCAACAGACCCAGTACTTC.

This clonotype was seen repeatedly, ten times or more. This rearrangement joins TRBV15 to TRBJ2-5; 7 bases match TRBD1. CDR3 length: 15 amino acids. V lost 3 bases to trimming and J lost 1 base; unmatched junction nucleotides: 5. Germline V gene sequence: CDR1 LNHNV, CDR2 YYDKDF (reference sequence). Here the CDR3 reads CATSRVTGSQETQYF. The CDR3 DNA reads TGTGCCACCAGCAGGGTGACAGGGAGCCAAGAGACCCAGTACTTC.

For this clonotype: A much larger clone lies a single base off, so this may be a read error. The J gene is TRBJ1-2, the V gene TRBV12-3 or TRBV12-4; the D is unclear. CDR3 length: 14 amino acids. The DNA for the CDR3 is TGTGCCTGCAGTCCAGGACCAGTCCGCTATGGCTACACCTTC. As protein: CACSPGPVRYGYTF.

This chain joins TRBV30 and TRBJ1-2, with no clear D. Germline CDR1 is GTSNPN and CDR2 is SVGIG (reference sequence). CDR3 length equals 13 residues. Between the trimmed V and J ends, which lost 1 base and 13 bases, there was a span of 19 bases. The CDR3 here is CAWSALSSGSCTF. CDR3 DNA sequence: TGTGCCTGGAGTGCCTTAAGCTCCGGAAGCTGCACCTTC.

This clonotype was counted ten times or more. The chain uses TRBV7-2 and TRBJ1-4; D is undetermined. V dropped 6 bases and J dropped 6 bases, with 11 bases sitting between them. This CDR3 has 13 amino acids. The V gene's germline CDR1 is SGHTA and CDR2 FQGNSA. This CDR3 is CASSILSHEKLFF. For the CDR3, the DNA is TGTGCCAGCAGTATCCTTTCGCATGAAAAACTGTTTTTT.